This paragraph reports one T cell receptor beta chain. These data originate in a study of cytomegalovirus exposure and HLA in healthy donors. Germline assignment: CDR1 MGHDK and CDR2 SYGVNS. Trimming removed 5 bases at V and 2 bases at J, with 15 bases between. The CDR3 sequence is 15 residues long. The donors gave bone marrow, and they were healthy. Primers for the PCR totalled 60 Vbeta and 13 Jbeta. Produced via immunoSEQ multiplex PCR; TCRdb's table is partial and in-frame only. There are about 42,000 clones in the sample, with 1% to 1.5% held by the top ten. The chain carries TRBV25-1 and TRBJ2-5, with D possibly matching TRBD1 (6 bases). The receptor was isolated from a young man in good health and CMV-seronegative. Source material: PBMCs. CDR3 in amino acids: CASSRKKGGQETQYF. In DNA, the CDR3 is TGTGCCAGCAGTCGAAAAAAAGGGGGTCAAGAGACCCAGTACTTC.